The clone carrying this T cell receptor (beta chain) was seen more than once but under ten times. What it recognizes is unknown. This specimen comes from a study of blood T cells in healthy people across ages. The study's findings and limits: The authors considered diversity estimates from one million T cells to be underestimates. Compared with aged donors, long-lived donors showed fewer expanded clones, suggesting selection.

Primed by a sample-barcoded 5' primer and a J-beta primer mix, a second PCR proceeded for about 7 to 11 cycles. Every cDNA molecule carried a tag from a template-switch adaptor bearing 12 random nucleotides. Each of the samples gave a minimum of 2.5 million paired-end reads that contained CDR3. TCRdb fed the 5' RACE reads into MiXCR, producing one record per CDR3 protein. Of hundreds of thousands of distinct CDR3 sequences listed, approximately 39% are singletons. V was pared by 6 bases and J by 5 bases, with 11 bases between. The CDR3 consists of 12 residues. The sequence was collected from a woman aged 55-75 years in good health. The sequencing input was blood. The gene calls are TRBV12-3 or TRBV12-4 and TRBJ2-7; D is unresolved. Here the CDR3 reads CASRGGRDEQYF. The DNA of the CDR3 is TGTGCCAGCAGAGGTGGACGGGACGAGCAGTACTTC.